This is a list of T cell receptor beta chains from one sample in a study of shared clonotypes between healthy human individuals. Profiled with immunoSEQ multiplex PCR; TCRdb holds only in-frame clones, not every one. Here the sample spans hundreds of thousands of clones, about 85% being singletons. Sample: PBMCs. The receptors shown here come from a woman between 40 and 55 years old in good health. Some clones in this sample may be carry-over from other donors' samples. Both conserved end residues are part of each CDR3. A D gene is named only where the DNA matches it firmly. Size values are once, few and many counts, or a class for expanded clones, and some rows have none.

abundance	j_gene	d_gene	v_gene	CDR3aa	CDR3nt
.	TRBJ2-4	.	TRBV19	CASSAGRQNLAKNIQYF	TGTGCCAGTAGTGCGGGACGGCAGAATCTAGCCAAAAACATTCAGTACTTC
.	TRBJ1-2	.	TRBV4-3	CASSQEAGFSYGYTF	TGCGCCAGCAGCCAAGAGGCGGGGTTCAGCTATGGCTACACCTTC
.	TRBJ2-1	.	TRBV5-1	CASSLGGQTYNEQFF	TGCGCCAGCAGCTTGGGCGGTCAGACCTACAATGAGCAGTTCTTC
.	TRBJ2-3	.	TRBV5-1	CASRPLSSTDTQYF	TGCGCCAGCAGACCTCTTTCTAGCACAGATACGCAGTATTTT
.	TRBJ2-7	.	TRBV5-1	CASSPAGQSSYEQYF	TGCGCCAGCAGCCCCGCGGGACAGAGCTCCTACGAGCAGTACTTC
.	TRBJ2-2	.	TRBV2	CASSGQNTGELFF	TGTGCCAGCAGTGGTCAGAACACCGGGGAGCTGTTTTTT
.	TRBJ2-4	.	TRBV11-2	CASSFRGPQLDFSDQYF	TGTGCCAGCAGCTTTAGGGGACCGCAGTTGGATTTTTCTGATCAGTACTTC
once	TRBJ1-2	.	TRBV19	CASSRVVGSNYGYTF	TGTGCCAGTAGTAGGGTCGTCGGCTCGAACTATGGCTACACCTTC
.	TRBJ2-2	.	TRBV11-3	CASSPSGFGELFF	TGTGCCAGCAGCCCCTCTGGGTTCGGGGAGCTGTTTTTT
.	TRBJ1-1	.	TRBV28	CASRGSGSVTEAFF	TGTGCCAGCAGAGGATCAGGGTCTGTCACTGAAGCTTTCTTT
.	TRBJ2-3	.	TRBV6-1	CASSGVVGTDTQYF	TGTGCCAGCAGTGGGGTGGTGGGCACAGATACGCAGTATTTT
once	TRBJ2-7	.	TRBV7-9	CASSLATGTSEQYF	TGTGCCAGCAGCTTAGCCACTGGGACAAGCGAGCAGTACTTC
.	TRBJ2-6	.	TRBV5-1	CASSLYEGPGANVLTF	TGCGCCAGCAGCTTGTACGAGGGCCCTGGGGCCAACGTCCTGACTTTC
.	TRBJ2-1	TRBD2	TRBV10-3	CAISIGLAGNNEQFF	TGTGCCATCAGTATCGGACTAGCGGGAAACAATGAGCAGTTCTTC
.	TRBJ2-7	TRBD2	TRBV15	CATSGFLAGVNYEQYF	TGTGCCACCAGCGGGTTCTTAGCGGGAGTAAACTACGAGCAGTACTTC
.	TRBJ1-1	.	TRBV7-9	CASSLDPGGLGTEAFF	TGTGCCAGCAGCTTAGATCCGGGGGGTTTGGGCACTGAAGCTTTCTTT
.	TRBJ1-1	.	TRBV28	CASGALNTEAFF	TGTGCCAGCGGCGCCCTGAACACTGAAGCTTTCTTT
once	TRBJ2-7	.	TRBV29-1	CSVARPGLGDEQYF	TGCAGCGTTGCTAGACCGGGGTTAGGGGACGAGCAGTACTTC
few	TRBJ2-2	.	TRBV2	CASSLDRSGELFF	TGTGCCAGCAGTCTAGACAGATCCGGGGAGCTGTTTTTT
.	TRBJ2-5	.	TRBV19	CASSPTVQETQYF	TGTGCCAGCAGCCCCACGGTCCAAGAGACCCAGTACTTC
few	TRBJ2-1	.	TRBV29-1	CSVGGQNEQFF	TGCAGCGTTGGGGGCCAAAATGAGCAGTTCTTC
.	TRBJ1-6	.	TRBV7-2	CASSLVSRNSPLHF	TGTGCCAGCAGCTTAGTGTCGAGGAATTCACCCCTCCACTTT
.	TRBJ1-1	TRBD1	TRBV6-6	CASSYGQGAVKAFF	TGTGCCAGCAGTTATGGGCAGGGGGCAGTCAAAGCTTTCTTT
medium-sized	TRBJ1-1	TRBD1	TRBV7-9	CASSPPVVGQVMNTEAFF	TGTGCCAGCAGCCCACCAGTAGTCGGACAGGTGATGAACACTGAAGCTTTCTTT
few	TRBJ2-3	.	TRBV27	CASSYMSTDTQYF	TGTGCCAGCAGTTATATGAGCACAGATACGCAGTATTTT
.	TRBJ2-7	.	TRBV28	CASSLTSSYEQYF	TGTGCCAGCAGTTTAACCTCCTCCTACGAGCAGTACTTC